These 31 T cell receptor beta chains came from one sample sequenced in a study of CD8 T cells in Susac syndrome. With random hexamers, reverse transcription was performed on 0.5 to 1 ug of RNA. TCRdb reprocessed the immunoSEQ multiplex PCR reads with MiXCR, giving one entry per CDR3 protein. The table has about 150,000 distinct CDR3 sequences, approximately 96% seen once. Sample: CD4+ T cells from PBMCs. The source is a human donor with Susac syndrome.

This CDR3 is CASRGLAGVSYEQYF. Here the CDR3 DNA reads TGTGCCAGCAGGGGACTAGCGGGGGTCTCCTACGAGCAGTACTTC. The rearrangement links TRBV6-5 to TRBJ2-7; TRBD2 matches at 14 bases. Looked up from germline, CDR1 is MNHEY and CDR2 is SVGAGI. J lost 0 bases, V lost 6 bases, and 1 base had no gene match. This CDR3 is built from 15 residues.

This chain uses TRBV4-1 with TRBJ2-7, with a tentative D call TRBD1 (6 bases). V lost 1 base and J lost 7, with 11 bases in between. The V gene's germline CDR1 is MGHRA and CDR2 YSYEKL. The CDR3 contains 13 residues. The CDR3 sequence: CASSQVGAGEQYF. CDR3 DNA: TGCGCCAGCAGCCAAGTGGGGGCAGGAGAGCAGTACTTC.

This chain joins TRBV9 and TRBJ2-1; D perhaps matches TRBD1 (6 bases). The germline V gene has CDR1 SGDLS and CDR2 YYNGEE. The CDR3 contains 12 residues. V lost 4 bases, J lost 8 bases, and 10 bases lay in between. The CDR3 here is CASSTQGHEQFF. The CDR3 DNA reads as TGTGCCAGCAGCACCCAGGGGCATGAGCAGTTCTTC.

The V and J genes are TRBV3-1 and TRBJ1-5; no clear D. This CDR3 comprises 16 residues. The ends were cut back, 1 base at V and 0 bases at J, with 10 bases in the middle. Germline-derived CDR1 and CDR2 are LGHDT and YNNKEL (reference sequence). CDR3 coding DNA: TGTGCCAGCAGCCAAGGGGAGCAGTATAGCAATCAGCCCCAGCATTTT. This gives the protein CASSQGEQYSNQPQHF.

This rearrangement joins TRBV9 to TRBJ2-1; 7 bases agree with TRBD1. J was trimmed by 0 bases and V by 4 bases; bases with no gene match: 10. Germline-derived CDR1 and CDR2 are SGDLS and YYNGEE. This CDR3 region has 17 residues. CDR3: CASSPRWAGGSYNEQFF. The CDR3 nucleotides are TGTGCCAGCAGCCCCCGTTGGGCAGGGGGCTCCTACAATGAGCAGTTCTTC.

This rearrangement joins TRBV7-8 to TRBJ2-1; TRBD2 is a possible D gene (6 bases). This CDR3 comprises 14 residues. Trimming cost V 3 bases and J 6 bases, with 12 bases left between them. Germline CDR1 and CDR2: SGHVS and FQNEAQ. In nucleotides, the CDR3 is TGTGCCAGCAGCTTTGGGGGGTACGGCAATGAGCAGTTCTTC. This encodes CASSFGGYGNEQFF. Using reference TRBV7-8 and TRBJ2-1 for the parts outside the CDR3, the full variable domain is GAGVSQSPRYKVAKRGQDVALRCDPISGHVSLFWYQQALGQGPEFLTYFQNEAQLDKSGLPSDRFFAERPEGSVSTLKIQRTQQEDSAVYLCASSFGGYGNEQFFGPGTRLTVL.

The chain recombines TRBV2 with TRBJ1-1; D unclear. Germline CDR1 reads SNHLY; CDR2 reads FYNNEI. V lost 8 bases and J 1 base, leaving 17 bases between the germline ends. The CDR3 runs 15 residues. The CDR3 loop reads CASREERGRNTEAFF. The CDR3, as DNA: TGTGCCAGCCGGGAGGAACGGGGTAGGAACACTGAAGCTTTCTTT.

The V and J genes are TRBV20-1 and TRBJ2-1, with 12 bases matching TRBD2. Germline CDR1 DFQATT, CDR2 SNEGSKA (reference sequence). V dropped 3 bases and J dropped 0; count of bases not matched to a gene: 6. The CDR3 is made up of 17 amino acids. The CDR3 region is CSASRLAGGTSYNEQFF. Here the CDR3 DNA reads TGCAGTGCTAGTCGGCTAGCGGGAGGGACCTCCTACAATGAGCAGTTCTTC.

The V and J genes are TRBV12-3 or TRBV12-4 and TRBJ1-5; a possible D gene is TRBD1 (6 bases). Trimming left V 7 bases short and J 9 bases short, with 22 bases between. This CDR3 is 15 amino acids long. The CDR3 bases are TGTGCCAGCAACAATGACGGGGGGCCCGTTGGGCCCCAGCATTTT. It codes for CASNNDGGPVGPQHF.

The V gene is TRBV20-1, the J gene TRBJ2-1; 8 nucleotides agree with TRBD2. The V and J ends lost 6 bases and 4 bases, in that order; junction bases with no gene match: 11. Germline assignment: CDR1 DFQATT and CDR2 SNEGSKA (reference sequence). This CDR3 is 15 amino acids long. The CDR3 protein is CSAAIPGLGYNEQFF. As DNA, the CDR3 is TGCAGTGCCGCAATCCCGGGACTAGGGTACAATGAGCAGTTCTTC.

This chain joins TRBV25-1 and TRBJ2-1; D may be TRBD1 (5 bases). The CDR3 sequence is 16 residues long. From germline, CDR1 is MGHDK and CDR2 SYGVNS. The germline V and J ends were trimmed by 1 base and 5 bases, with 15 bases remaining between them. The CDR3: CASSESPGKKNNEQFF. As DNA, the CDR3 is TGTGCCAGCAGTGAATCCCCAGGGAAGAAGAACAATGAGCAGTTCTTC.

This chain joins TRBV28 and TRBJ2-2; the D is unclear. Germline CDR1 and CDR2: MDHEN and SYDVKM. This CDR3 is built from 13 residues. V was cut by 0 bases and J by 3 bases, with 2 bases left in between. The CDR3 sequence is CASSLWDTGELFF. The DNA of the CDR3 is TGTGCCAGCAGTTTATGGGACACCGGGGAGCTGTTTTTT.

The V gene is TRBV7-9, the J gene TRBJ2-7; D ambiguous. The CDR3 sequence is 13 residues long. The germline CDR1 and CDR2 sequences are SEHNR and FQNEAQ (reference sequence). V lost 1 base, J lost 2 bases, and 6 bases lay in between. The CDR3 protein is CASSLVQPYEQYF. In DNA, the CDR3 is TGTGCCAGCAGCTTAGTTCAACCCTACGAGCAGTACTTC.

The CDR3 loop is CASSVDRKQYF. As DNA, the CDR3 is TGTGCCAGCAGCGTAGATAGGAAGCAGTACTTC. The chain is built from TRBV9 and TRBJ2-7; D not certain. Between the trimmed V and J ends, which lost 0 bases and 8 bases, there was a span of 6 bases. CDR3 length: 11 amino acids. Germline values: CDR1 SGDLS, CDR2 YYNGEE. The complete variable domain, with remaining parts taken from reference TRBV9 and TRBJ2-7, reads DSGVTQTPKHLITATGQRVTLRCSPRSGDLSVYWYQQSLDQGLQFLIQYYNGEERAKGNILERFSAQQFPDLHSELNLSSLELGDSALYFCASSVDRKQYFGPGTRLTVT.

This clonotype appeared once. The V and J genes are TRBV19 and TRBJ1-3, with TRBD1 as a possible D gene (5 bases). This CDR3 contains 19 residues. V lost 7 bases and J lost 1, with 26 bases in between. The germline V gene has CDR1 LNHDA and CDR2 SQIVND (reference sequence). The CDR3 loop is CASKSQARDAPLSGNTIYF. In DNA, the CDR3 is TGTGCCAGTAAATCCCAAGCTCGGGACGCTCCTCTTTCTGGAAACACCATATATTTT.

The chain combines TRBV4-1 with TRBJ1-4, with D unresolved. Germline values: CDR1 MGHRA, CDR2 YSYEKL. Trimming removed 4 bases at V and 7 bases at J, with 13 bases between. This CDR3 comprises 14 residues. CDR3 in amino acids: CASSLLGPSEKLFF. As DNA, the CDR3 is TGCGCCAGCAGCCTGCTTGGACCCAGTGAAAAACTGTTTTTT.

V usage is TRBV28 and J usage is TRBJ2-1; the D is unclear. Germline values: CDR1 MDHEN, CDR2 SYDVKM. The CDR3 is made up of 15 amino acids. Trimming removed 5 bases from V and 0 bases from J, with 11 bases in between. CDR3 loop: CASSLEQSSYNEQFF. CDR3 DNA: TGTGCCAGCAGTCTCGAACAAAGCTCCTACAATGAGCAGTTCTTC.

CDR3 in amino acids: CASSQDLGELWSYTF. CDR3 coding DNA: TGCGCCAGCAGCCAAGATCTAGGGGAGCTATGGAGCTACACCTTC. V and J are TRBV4-1 and TRBJ1-2; weak D call: TRBD1 (5 bases). The CDR3 sequence is 15 residues long. The V end lost 0 bases, the J end lost 9 bases, and 17 bases lay between the germline ends. Germline V CDR1 and CDR2: MGHRA, YSYEKL.

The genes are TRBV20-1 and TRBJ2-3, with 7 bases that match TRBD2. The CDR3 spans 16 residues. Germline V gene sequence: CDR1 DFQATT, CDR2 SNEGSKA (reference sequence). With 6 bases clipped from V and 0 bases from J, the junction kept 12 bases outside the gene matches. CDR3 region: CSARNTSSGSTDTQYF. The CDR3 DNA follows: TGCAGTGCCCGCAATACTTCTAGCGGAAGCACAGATACGCAGTATTTT.

The CDR3 DNA is TGTGCCAGCAGCCGACAGGGGAGGACTGAAGCTTTCTTT. Translated, it gives CASSRQGRTEAFF. This chain connects TRBV12-3 or TRBV12-4 to TRBJ1-1; 8 bases align to TRBD1. CDR3 length: 13 residues. V shed 6 bases, J shed 5 bases, and the junction held 5 bases outside the gene matches.

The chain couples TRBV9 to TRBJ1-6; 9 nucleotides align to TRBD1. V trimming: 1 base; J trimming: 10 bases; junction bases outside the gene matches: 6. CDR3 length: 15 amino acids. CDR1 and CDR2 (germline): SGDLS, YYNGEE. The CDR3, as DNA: TGTGCCAGCAGCGTAACCGGGACAGGGCAATCACCCCTCCACTTT. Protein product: CASSVTGTGQSPLHF.

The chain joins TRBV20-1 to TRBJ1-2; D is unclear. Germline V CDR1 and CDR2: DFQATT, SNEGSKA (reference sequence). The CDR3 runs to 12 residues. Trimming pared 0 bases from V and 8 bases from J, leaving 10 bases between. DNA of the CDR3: TGCAGTGCTAGAGATGGGCGGGGAGGCTACACCTTC. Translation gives CSARDGRGGYTF.

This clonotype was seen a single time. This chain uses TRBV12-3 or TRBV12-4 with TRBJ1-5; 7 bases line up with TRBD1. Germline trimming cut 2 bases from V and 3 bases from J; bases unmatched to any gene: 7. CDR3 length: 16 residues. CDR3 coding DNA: TGTGCCAGCAGTTTAATCGGGGGACAGTTCAATCAGCCCCAGCATTTT. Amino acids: CASSLIGGQFNQPQHF.

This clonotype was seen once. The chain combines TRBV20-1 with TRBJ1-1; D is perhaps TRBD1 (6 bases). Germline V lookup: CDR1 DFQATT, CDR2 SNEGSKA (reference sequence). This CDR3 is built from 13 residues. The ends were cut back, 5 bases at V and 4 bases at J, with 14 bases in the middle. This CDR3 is CSADLRGGTEAFF. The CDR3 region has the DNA TGCAGTGCTGACCTACGAGGGGGCACTGAAGCTTTCTTT.

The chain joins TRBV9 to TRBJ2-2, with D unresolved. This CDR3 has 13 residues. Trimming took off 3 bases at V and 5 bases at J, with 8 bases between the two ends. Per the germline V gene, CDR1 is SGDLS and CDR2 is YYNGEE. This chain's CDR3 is CASSARGTGELFF. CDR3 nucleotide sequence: TGTGCCAGCAGCGCTCGCGGAACCGGGGAGCTGTTTTTT. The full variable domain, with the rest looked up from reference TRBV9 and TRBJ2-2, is DSGVTQTPKHLITATGQRVTLRCSPRSGDLSVYWYQQSLDQGLQFLIQYYNGEERAKGNILERFSAQQFPDLHSELNLSSLELGDSALYFCASSARGTGELFFGEGSRLTVL.

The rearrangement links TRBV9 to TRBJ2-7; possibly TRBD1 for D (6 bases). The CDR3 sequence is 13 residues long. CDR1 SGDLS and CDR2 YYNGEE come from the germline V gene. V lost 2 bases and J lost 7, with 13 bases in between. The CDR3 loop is CASSVQGWGEQYF. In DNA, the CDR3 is TGTGCCAGCAGCGTGCAGGGGTGGGGTGAGCAGTACTTC.

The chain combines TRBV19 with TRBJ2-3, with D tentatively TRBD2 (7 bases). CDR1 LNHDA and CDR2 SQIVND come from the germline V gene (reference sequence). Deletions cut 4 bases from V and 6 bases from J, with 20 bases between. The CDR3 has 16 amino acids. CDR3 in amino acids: CASSTRRGGGGDTQYF. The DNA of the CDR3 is TGTGCCAGTAGTACGCGCCGCGGAGGGGGAGGGGATACGCAGTATTTT.

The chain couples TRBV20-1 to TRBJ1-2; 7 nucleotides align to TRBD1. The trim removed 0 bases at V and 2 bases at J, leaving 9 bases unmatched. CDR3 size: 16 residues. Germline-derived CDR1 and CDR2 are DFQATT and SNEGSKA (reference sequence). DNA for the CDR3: TGCAGTGCTAGAGAGCCAGGGGGATCCTACAACTATGGCTACACCTTC. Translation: CSAREPGGSYNYGYTF.

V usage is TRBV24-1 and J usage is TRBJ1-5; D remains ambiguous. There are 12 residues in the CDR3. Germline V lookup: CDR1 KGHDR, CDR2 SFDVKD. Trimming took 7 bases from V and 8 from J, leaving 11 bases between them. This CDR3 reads CATSGVWEPQHF. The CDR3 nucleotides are TGTGCCACCAGCGGAGTTTGGGAGCCCCAGCATTTT.

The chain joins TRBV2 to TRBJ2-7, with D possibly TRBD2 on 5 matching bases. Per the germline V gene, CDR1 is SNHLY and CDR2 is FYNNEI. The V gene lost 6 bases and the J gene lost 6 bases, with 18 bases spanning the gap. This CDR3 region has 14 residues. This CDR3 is CASRLDSSPSEQYF. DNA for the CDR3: TGTGCCAGCAGACTGGACTCATCCCCCAGCGAGCAGTACTTC.

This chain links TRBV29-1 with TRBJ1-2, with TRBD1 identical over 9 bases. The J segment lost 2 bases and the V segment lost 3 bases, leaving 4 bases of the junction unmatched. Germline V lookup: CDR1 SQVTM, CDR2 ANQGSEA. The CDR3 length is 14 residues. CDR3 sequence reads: CSVEGQGTNYGYTF. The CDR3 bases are TGCAGCGTTGAGGGACAGGGAACAAACTATGGCTACACCTTC.